The present entry profiles one T cell receptor (beta chain) with its context. This record comes from a study of CD8+CD57+ T cells in acquired aplastic anemia. The wider study: The DNA of sorted CD4+ and CD8+ cells averaged approximately 2.9 ug.

The CDR3 has 15 amino acids. The V end lost 0 bases, the J end lost 2 bases, and 11 bases lay between the germline ends. The germline V gene has CDR1 LNHNV and CDR2 YYDKDF (reference sequence). Genomic DNA was employed as the template in profiling TCR beta VDJ and CDR3. TCRdb reanalysed the reads using MiXCR and keeps one entry per CDR3 protein. The sample lists around 150,000 distinct CDR3 sequences, approximately 41% occurring once. V and J are TRBV15 and TRBJ2-7; D unresolved. Sequenced sample: sorted CD4+, CD8+, or CD8+CD57+ T cells (not recorded which) from PBMCs. This clonotype was obtained from a human donor in good health, serving as a control. The CDR3 DNA sequence: TGTGCCACCAGCAGAGAGGCACTGGAACCCTACGAGCAGTACTTC. It encodes CATSREALEPYEQYF. Looking up the rest from reference TRBV15 and TRBJ2-7 gives the full variable domain: DAMVIQNPRYQVTQFGKPVTLSCSQTLNHNVMYWYQQKSSQAPKLLFHYYDKDFNNEADTPDNFQSRRPNTSFCFLDIRSPGLGDTAMYLCATSREALEPYEQYFGPGTRLTVT.